This T cell receptor beta chain emerged from a study of early T cells in non-severe SARS-CoV-2 infection (dated by TCRdb to the early 2020s). Background for the entire study: Bulk RNA from unsorted whole blood was used for TCR sequencing, so alpha and beta chains could not be paired. The paper's findings and limits, for the study overall: VDJdb matching was skewed toward anti-spike CD8 responses, so virus-specific expansions were likely underestimated and private and CD4 specificities were missed.

A case-control design nested within a healthcare worker cohort in London, UK, was used, with weekly nasopharyngeal swab PCR tests and blood sampling performed. Between 23 and 31 March 2020, the week of the UK lockdown, healthcare workers were enrolled and then followed up weekly for as long as 16 weeks. From its cysteine to its phenylalanine, the CDR3 spans 15 amino acids. Just CDR3 DNA is preserved here, 45 bases in frame from base 1. Taken from the germline V gene (reference sequence), the CDR1 and CDR2 loops are SGHNT and YYREEE. At the junction V is shortened by 4 bases and J by 5 bases, with 18 bases in between. Receptors were amplified or captured by 5' RACE. Sequencer: NextSeq 500. In the TCR library protocol, unique molecular identifiers were attached to individual cDNA molecules to correct for PCR bias and sequencing error. Both TCR alpha and beta chains were sequenced, and tight co-correlation was observed between alpha and beta sequence abundances in each sample. Per the authors' processing: Decombinator V4 was used to perform V gene, J gene and CDR3 annotation of TCR sequences. Expanded TCRs were defined as changing significantly between any two time points under a Poisson model with p below 0.0001. TCR abundances were normalised to the total number of TCRs sequenced per sample and expressed as counts per million. TRAV1-2 paired with TRAJ12, TRAJ20 or TRAJ33 defined MAIT TCRs, while TRAV10 paired with TRAJ18 defined iNKT TCRs. VDJdb, accessed 1 November 2021, was searched for CMV, EBV and SARS-CoV-2 annotated TCRs, with TCRs annotated for multiple antigens excluded. TCRdb reprocessed the public reads (quality trimming at Q25 with fastp, clone calling with MiXCR) and kept in-frame beta chains. Here each entry gathers all rows of one CDR3 protein and keeps the most common genes and DNA. The V and J calls, along with clone size, are taken from TCRdb and not from the paper's own processing. Across this sample there are 50,000 to 60,000 distinct CDR3 sequences, with approximately 7.7% seen only once. The ten largest make up approximately 3.1% of the sample.

This clonotype was observed many times. This receptor's antigen is unknown. No base quality values were provided; no much bigger clone lies one nucleotide off. Recombination linked TRBV5-4 to TRBJ2-5, with the D segment identity uncertain. The receptor's source is an adult who was a healthcare worker with PCR-confirmed SARS-CoV-2 infection or an uninfected control (not recorded which). The specimen was whole blood. The CDR3 protein is CASSPLSAPGETQYF. The DNA is as follows: TGTGCCAGCAGCCCGCTGTCGGCCCCTGGTGAGACCCAGTACTTC. This CDR3, with the reference TRBV5-4 and TRBJ2-5 proteins standing in past its ends, gives the full variable domain ETGVTQSPTHLIKTRGQQVTLRCSSQSGHNTVSWYQQALGQGPQFIFQYYREEENGRGNFPPRFSGLQFPNYSSELNVNALELDDSALYLCASSPLSAPGETQYFGPGTRLLVL.